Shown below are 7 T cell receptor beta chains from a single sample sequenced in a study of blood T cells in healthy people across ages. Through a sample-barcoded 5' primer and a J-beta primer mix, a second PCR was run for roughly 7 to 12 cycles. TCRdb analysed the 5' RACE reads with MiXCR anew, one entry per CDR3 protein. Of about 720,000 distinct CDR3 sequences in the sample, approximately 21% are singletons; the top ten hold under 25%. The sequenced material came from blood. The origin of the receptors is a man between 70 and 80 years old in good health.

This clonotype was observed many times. The CDR3 DNA reads as TGTGCCAGCAGACCTTTAGACAGGGAGGATACCTTC. It specifies CASRPLDREDTF. This sequence joins TRBV12-3 or TRBV12-4 and TRBJ1-2, with TRBD1 matching over 7 bases. With 6 bases clipped from V and 14 bases from J, the junction kept 12 bases outside the gene matches. CDR3 length: 12 residues.

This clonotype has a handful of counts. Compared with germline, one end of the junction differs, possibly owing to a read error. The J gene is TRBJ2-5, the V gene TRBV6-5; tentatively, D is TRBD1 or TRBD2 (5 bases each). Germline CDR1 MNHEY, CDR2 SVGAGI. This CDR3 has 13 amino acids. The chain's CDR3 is CASRKSRGETQYF. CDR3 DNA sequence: TGTGCCAGCAGAAAGAGCCGAGGGGAGACTCAGTACTTC.

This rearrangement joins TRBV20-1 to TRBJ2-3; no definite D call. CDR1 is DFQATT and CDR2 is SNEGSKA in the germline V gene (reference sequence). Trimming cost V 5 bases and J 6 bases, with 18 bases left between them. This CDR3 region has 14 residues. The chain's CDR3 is CSAPPWQSMDTQYF. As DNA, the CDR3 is TGCAGTGCTCCTCCCTGGCAAAGTATGGATACGCAGTATTTT.

CDR3: CAWKFGVWAEAFF. In nucleotides, the CDR3 is TGTGCCTGGAAGTTTGGAGTTTGGGCTGAAGCTTTCTTT. The chain uses TRBV30 and TRBJ1-1; D uncertain. The germline V gene encodes CDR1 GTSNPN and CDR2 SVGIG (reference sequence). Trimming left V 4 bases short and J 6 bases short, with 15 bases between. This CDR3 has 13 amino acids.

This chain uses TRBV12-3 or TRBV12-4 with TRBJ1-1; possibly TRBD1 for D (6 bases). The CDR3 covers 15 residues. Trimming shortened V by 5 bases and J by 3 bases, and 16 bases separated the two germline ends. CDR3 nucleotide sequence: TGTGCCAGCAGTCCCACAGGGAGGGGGGACACTGAAGCTTTCTTT. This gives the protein CASSPTGRGDTEAFF.

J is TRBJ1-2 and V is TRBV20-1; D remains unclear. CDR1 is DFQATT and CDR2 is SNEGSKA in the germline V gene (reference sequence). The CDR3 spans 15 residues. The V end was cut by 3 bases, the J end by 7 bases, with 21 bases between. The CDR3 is CSASPPRGMRSGYTF. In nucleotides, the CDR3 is TGCAGTGCTAGCCCTCCCCGGGGAATGAGGTCTGGCTACACCTTC.

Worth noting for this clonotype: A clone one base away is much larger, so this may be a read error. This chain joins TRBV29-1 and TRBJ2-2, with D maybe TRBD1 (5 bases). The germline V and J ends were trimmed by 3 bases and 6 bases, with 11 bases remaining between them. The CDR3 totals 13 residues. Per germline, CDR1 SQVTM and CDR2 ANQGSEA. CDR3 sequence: CSVDQGNAGELFF. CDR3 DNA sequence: TGCAGCGTTGACCAGGGTAACGCCGGGGAGCTGTTTTTT.